The TCR beta chain described here comes from a study of blood T cell repertoires in COVID-19 (dated by TCRdb to between 2020 and 2021). Notes on the research overall: Samples from collaborators originated in the United States, Italy and Spain and spanned both the acute and convalescent phases of COVID-19. The repertoires were released in a freely available public database meant as a resource for research on the immune response to SARS-CoV-2. Sample metadata almost always included a de-identified subject ID, COVID-19 status, age in years and sex. Where available, HLA class I and class II types were taken from metadata supplied by the sample provider and were not determined by assay-based typing. The prospective study material was composed of cDNA or gDNA derived from T cells, B-cell-depleted T cells, or PBMCs. Subjects who had been exposed to COVID-19, were actively infected with it, or had recovered from it provided the deeply sampled blood TCRbeta repertoires that made up the dataset. Samples were obtained from the ongoing ImmuneRACE study (first 160 participants) and from some 1,300 subjects provided by 6 global collaborators.

The collaborating institutions used their own protocols to collect whole blood in K2EDTA tubes. Collaborator samples were shipped for TCRbeta analysis as frozen whole blood, isolated PBMCs, or DNA extracted from either sample type. CDR1 is given as MNHEY and CDR2 as SVGAGI, both from the germline V gene. V loses 2 bases, J loses 2 bases, and the germline ends lie 9 bases apart. Measured from the cysteine to the phenylalanine, the CDR3 is 14 residues long. This entry keeps only the CDR3 DNA: 42 bases, framed from base 1. This clone was seen a handful of times. Its binding antigen is unknown. Base qualities were left out, and no much larger clone turns up one base away. TCRbeta CDR3 regions were amplified from genomic DNA using the immunoSEQ Assay, a bias-controlled multiplex PCR. The study's processing was this. Nucleated cell counts per sample were estimated from amplification of reference gene primers within the assay. To quantify the absolute abundance of each unique TCRbeta CDR3 rearrangement, sequence reads were collapsed and filtered. For each sample, productive Simpson clonality was calculated by taking the square root of Simpson's diversity index across productive rearrangements. In its TCRdb copy, this immuneACCESS table keeps in-frame sequences only and misses some clones. Where compared with another copy, unresolved V genes explain less than half of these, and the others have no known cause. V and J calls and clone size are as listed in that table; D and trimming were resolved from the DNA. This sample gives just under 90,000 clones in total; approximately 90% of them show up just once. Roughly 1.7% of the sample belongs to the ten largest clones.

Broader findings and caveats from the paper: The quantity of clinical and demographic metadata differed by source and by participant and was supplied without curation.

The sample was peripheral blood. In this chain, TRBV6-5 is recombined with TRBJ1-1; TRBD1 is a possible D gene, resting on 6 matching bases. This TCR was sampled from a man in his 60s with acute or convalescent COVID-19. The CDR3 protein sequence reads: CASSYMDSNTEAFF. The DNA sequence is TGTGCCAGCAGTTACATGGACAGCAACACTGAAGCTTTCTTT.